This passage covers 4 T cell receptor beta chains from one sample sequenced in a study of T cells in Graves' hyperthyroidism and ophthalmopathy. The source material, RNA transcripts, was used to amplify TCR beta CDR3 regions. HTBI primers were used for first-round RT-PCR of the TCR CDR3. TCRdb re-called the multiplex PCR reads through MiXCR, storing one row per CDR3 protein. The sample lists a few hundred thousand distinct CDR3 sequences; 15% to 19% were seen once. The material sequenced was blood. All receptors come from a woman in her twenties or thirties with Graves' hyperthyroidism.

This chain connects TRBV5-1 to TRBJ2-6; 9 nucleotides align to TRBD1. With 3 bases clipped from V and 3 bases from J, the junction kept 7 bases outside the gene matches. The CDR3 runs 17 residues. Germline loops: CDR1 SGHRS, CDR2 YFSETQ. The CDR3 sequence: CASSSSGTGYGANVLTF. The CDR3 bases are TGCGCCAGCAGCTCTTCCGGGACAGGGTATGGGGCCAACGTCCTGACTTTC.

This clonotype showed up many times. The rearrangement joins TRBV6-1 to TRBJ2-5, with 7 positions matching TRBD1. The CDR3 runs to 13 residues. Looked up from germline, CDR1 is MNHNS and CDR2 is SASEGT. The V segment lost 5 bases and the J segment 5 bases; nucleotides outside the gene matches: 5. CDR3 coding DNA: TGTGCCAGCAGTCCGACAGGGAGTGAGACCCAGTACTTC. As protein: CASSPTGSETQYF.

This clonotype was seen just once. The rearrangement uses TRBV7-2 and TRBJ2-7; 7 nucleotides line up with TRBD2. After removal of 4 bases from V and 0 bases from J, the junction contained 12 bases not matched to a gene. Looked up from germline, CDR1 is SGHTA and CDR2 is FQGNSA. CDR3 size: 17 residues. The CDR3: CASSYRVVGGSSYEQYF. The CDR3 DNA reads as TGTGCCAGCAGCTATCGGGTGGTGGGGGGGTCCTCCTACGAGCAGTACTTC.

The gene calls are TRBV29-1 and TRBJ2-1; TRBD2 matches at 8 bases. Germline lookup yields CDR1 SQVTM and CDR2 ANQGSEA. After removal of 3 bases from V and 8 bases from J, the junction contained 12 bases not matched to a gene. The CDR3 consists of 15 residues. CDR3 sequence: CSVEGWTSRGDEQFF. The CDR3, as DNA: TGCAGCGTTGAGGGTTGGACTAGCAGGGGCGATGAGCAGTTCTTC.